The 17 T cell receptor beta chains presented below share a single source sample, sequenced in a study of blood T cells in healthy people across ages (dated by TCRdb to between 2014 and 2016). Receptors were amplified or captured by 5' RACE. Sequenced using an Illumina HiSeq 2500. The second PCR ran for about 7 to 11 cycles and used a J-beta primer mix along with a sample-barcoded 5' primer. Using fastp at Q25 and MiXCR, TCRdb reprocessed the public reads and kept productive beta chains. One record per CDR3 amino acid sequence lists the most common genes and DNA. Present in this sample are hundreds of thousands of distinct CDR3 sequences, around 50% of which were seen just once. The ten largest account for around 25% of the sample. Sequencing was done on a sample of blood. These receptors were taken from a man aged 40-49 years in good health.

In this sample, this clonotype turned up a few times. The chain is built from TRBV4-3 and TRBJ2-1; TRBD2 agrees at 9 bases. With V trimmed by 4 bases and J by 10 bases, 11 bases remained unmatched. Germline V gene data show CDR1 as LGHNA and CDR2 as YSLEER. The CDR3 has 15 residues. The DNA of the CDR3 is TGCGCCAGCAGCCTTTCCCCGGGACTAGCCAGGGAGCAGTTCTTC. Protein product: CASSLSPGLAREQFF.

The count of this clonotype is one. The CDR3 DNA sequence: TGTGCCAGCAGCCAAGAATGGCGGGGAACAGATACGCAGTATTTT. As protein: CASSQEWRGTDTQYF. The V and J genes are TRBV4-2 and TRBJ2-3, with D perhaps TRBD2 (6 bases). Germline V gene sequence: CDR1 LGHNA, CDR2 YNFKEQ. The CDR3 runs 15 residues. Trimming removed 0 bases from V and 3 bases from J, with 10 bases in between.

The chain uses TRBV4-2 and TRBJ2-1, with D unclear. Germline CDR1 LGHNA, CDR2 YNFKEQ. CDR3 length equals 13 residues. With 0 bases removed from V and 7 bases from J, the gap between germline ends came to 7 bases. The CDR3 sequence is CASSQDGINEQFF. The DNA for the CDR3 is TGTGCCAGCAGCCAAGACGGAATTAATGAGCAGTTCTTC.

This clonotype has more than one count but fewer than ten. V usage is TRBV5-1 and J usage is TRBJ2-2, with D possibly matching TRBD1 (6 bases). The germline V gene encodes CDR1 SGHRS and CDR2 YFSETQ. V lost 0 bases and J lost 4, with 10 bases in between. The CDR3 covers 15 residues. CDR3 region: CASSLGGTRTGELFF. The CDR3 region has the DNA TGCGCCAGCAGCTTGGGGGGGACACGCACCGGGGAGCTGTTTTTT.

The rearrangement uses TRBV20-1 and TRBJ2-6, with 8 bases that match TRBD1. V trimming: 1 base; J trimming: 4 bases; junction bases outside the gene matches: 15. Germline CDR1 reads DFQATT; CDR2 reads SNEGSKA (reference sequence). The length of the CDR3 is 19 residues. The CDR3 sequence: CSARVQGALALLGANVLTF. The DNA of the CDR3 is TGCAGTGCTAGAGTGCAGGGGGCGCTTGCCCTTCTAGGGGCCAACGTCCTGACTTTC.

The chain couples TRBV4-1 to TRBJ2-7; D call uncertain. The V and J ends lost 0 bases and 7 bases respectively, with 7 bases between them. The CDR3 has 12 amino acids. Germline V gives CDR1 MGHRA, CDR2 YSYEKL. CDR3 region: CASSQDGVEQYF. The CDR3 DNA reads TGCGCCAGCAGCCAAGACGGAGTGGAGCAGTACTTC.

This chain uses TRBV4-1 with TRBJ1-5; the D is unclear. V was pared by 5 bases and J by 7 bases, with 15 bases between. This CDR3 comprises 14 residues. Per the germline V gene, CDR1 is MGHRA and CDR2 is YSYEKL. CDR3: CASSATLPQQPQHF. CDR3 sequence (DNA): TGCGCCAGCAGCGCTACCCTACCCCAACAGCCCCAGCATTTT.

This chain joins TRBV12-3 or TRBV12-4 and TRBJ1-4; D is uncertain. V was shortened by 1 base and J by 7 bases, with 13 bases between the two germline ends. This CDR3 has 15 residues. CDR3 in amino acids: CASSLVAGNREKLFF. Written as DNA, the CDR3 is TGTGCCAGCAGTTTAGTGGCAGGAAATCGTGAAAAACTGTTTTTT.

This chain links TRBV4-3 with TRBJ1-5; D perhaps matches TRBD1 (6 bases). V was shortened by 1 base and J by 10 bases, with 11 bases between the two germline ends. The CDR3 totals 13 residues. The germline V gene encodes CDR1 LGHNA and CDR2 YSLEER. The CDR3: CASSQVAGQPQHF. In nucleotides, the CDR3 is TGCGCCAGCAGCCAAGTTGCGGGACAACCCCAGCATTTT.

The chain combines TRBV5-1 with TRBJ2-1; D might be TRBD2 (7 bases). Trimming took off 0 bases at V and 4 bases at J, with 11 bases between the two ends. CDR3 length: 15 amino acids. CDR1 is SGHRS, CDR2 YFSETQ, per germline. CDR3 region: CASSLDGGQYNEQFF. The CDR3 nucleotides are TGCGCCAGCAGCTTGGACGGGGGGCAGTACAATGAGCAGTTCTTC. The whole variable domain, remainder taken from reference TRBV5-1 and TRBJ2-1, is KAGVTQTPRYLIKTRGQQVTLSCSPISGHRSVSWYQQTPGQGLQFLFEYFSETQRNKGNFPGRFSGRQFSNSRSEMNVSTLELGDSALYLCASSLDGGQYNEQFFGPGTRLTVL.

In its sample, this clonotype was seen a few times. For the CDR3, the DNA is TGTGCCAGCAGCGCCGGACAGGGGGCGATGGCCAAAAACATTCAGTACTTC. Translating it yields CASSAGQGAMAKNIQYF. The rearrangement uses TRBV7-9 and TRBJ2-4, with 11 bases identical to TRBD1. J gave up 1 base and V 5 bases, and 7 bases lay outside the gene matches. From germline, CDR1 is SEHNR and CDR2 FQNEAQ (reference sequence). CDR3 length: 17 residues.

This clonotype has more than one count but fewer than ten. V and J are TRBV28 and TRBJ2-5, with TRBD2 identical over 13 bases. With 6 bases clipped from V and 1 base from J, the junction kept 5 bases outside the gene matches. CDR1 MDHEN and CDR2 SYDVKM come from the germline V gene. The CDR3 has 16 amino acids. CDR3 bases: TGTGCCAGCAGCCGGACTAGCGGGAGTACCCAAGAGACCCAGTACTTC. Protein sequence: CASSRTSGSTQETQYF. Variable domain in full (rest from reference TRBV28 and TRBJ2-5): DVKVTQSSRYLVKRTGEKVFLECVQDMDHENMFWYRQDPGLGLRLIYFSYDVKMKEKGDIPEGYSVSREKKERFSLILESASTNQTSMYLCASSRTSGSTQETQYFGPGTRLLVL.

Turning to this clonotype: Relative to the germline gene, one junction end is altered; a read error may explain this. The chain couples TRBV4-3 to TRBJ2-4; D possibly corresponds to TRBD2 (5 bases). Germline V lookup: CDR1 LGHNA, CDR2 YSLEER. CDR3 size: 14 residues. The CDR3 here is CTSSQELAAGIQYF. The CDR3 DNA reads TGCACCAGCAGCCAAGAACTTGCCGCGGGCATTCAGTACTTC.

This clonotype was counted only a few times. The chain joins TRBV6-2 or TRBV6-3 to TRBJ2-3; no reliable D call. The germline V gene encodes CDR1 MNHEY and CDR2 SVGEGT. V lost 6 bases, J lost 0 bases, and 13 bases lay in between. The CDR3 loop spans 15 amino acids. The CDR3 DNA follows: TGTGCCAGCAGCCCCGTTGGGGTGAGCACAGATACGCAGTATTTT. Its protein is CASSPVGVSTDTQYF.

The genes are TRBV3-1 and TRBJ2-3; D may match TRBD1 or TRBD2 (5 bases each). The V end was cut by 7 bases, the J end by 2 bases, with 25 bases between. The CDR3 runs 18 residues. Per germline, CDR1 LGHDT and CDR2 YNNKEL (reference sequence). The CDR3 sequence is CASKAGTDSSLYTDTQYF. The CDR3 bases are TGTGCCAGCAAAGCCGGGACGGATTCTTCTCTTTACACAGATACGCAGTATTTT.

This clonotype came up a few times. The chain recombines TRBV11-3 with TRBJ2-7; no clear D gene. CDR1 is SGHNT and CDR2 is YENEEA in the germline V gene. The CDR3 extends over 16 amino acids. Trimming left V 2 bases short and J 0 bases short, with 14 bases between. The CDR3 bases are TGTGCCAGCAGCTTAAATTCGGCAGGAAGCTCCTACGAGCAGTACTTC. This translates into CASSLNSAGSSYEQYF.

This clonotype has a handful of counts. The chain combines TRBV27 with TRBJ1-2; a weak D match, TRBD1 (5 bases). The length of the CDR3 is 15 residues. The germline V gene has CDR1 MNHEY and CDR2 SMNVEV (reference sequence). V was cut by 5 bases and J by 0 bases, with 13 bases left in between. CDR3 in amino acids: CASSMGTQSNYGYTF. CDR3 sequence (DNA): TGTGCCAGCAGTATGGGGACTCAATCTAACTATGGCTACACCTTC.